The clone carrying this T cell receptor beta chain was seen a few times. The antigen is not known. In TCRdb, the 5' RACE reads were re-called with MiXCR into one record per CDR3 protein. The table shows some 600,000 distinct CDR3 sequences, with approximately 15% occurring only once. This sample is part of a study of T-cell memory formation after mild COVID-19. In the study overall: Most TCR clusters belonged to a single donor.

Study observations and caveats: Day 15 to 85 contracting clones showed balanced CD4/CD8; day 15 to 37 expanders favored CD4+.

The CDR3 is made up of 11 amino acids. V lost 8 bases to trimming and J lost 3 bases, with 11 bases between them. Germline-derived CDR1 and CDR2 are SQVTM and ANQGSEA. Material: PBMCs or a T cell subset sorted from them (not recorded which). The chain uses TRBV29-1 and TRBJ2-7; D gene uncertain. This sequence was found in an adult woman who had mild COVID-19 (a few samples of this study predate the infection). Cell type and time point are not known. The CDR3 DNA reads as TGCAGCTTCCTCGGAGACTACGAGCAGTACTTC. It translates to CSFLGDYEQYF.